This T cell receptor beta chain was observed in a study of blood T cell repertoires in COVID-19. Study-wide context: The origin of the acute and convalescent COVID-19 samples was the United States, Italy and Spain. PBMCs, B-cell-depleted T cells, or T cells provided the cDNA or gDNA that made up the material.

This clone was counted a single time. Authors' methods: Estimates of nucleated cell counts were drawn from the amplification of reference gene primers. The table came from immunoSEQ multiplex PCR; TCRdb's copy has only in-frame clones and leaves some out. D and trimming come from the DNA, and the V and J calls and clone size come from that table. In the table there are about 200,000 clones, 70% to 85% of which are singletons. The CDR3 length is 14 residues. Per germline, CDR1 MNHNY and CDR2 SVGAGI (reference sequence). Germline trimming cut 6 bases from V and 8 bases from J; bases unmatched to any gene: 9.

The sequence derives from a human donor with acute or convalescent COVID-19. The donor label of this sample is uncertain. The chain links TRBV6-6 to TRBJ1-1, with 10 nucleotides matching TRBD1. The material sequenced was peripheral blood. CDR3 nucleotide sequence: TGTGCCAGCAGCCGAGTGGGACAGGGGACCGAAGCTTTCTTT. Translated: CASSRVGQGTEAFF.